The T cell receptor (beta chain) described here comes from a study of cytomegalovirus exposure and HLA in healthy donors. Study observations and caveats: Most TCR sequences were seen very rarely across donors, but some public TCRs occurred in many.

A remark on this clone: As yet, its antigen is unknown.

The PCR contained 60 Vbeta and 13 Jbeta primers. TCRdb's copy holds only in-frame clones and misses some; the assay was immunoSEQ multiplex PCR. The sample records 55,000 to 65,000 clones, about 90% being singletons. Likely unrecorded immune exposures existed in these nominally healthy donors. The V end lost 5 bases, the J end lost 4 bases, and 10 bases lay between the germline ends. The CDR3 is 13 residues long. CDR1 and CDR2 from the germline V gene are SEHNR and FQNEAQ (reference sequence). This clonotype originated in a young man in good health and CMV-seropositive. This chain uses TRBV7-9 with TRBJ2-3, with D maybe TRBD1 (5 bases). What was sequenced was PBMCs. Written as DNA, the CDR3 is TGTGCCAGCAGCCCGCAGGGTTCAGATACGCAGTATTTT. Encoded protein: CASSPQGSDTQYF.